This TCR beta chain was sequenced in a study of cytomegalovirus exposure and HLA in healthy donors. This clone turned up a few times. The PCR contained 60 Vbeta and 13 Jbeta primers. Clones were sequenced by immunoSEQ multiplex PCR, and TCRdb holds only the in-frame ones, with some missing. The sample has approximately 190,000 clones, roughly 80% seen once. The CDR3 extends over 14 amino acids. The germline gives CDR1 SGHRS, CDR2 YFSETQ. The J segment lost 2 bases and the V segment lost 5 bases, leaving 4 bases of the junction unmatched. The material sequenced was PBMCs. V gene TRBV5-1 combines with J gene TRBJ2-1, with 7 bases matching TRBD2. This clonotype was sampled from a woman aged 50 to 60 in good health and CMV-seropositive. As DNA, the CDR3 is TGCGCCAGCAGTGGCGGGGGAGCCTACAATGAGCAGTTCTTC. As protein: CASSGGGAYNEQFF.